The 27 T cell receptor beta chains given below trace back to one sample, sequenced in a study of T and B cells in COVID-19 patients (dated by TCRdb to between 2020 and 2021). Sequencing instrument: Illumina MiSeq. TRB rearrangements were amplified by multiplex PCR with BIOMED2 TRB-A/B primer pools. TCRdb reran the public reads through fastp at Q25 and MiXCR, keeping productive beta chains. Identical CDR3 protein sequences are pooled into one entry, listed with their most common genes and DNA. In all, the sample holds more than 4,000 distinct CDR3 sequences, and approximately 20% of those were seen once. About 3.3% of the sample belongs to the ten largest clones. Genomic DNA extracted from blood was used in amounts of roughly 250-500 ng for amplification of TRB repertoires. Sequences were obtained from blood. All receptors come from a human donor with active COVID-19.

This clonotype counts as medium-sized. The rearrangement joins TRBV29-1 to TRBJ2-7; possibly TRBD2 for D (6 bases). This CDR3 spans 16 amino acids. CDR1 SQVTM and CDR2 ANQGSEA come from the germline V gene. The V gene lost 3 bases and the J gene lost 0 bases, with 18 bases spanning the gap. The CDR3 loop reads CSVEFPLPGDSYEQYF. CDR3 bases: TGCAGCGTTGAGTTCCCCCTGCCGGGGGACTCCTACGAGCAGTACTTC.

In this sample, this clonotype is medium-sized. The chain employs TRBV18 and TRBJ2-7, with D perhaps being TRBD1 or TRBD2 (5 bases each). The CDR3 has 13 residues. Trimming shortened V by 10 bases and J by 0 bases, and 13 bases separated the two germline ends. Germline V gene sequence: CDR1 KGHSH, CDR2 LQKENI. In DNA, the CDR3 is TGTGCCACCGGGGACCGAAGCTCCTACGAGCAGTACTTC. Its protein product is CATGDRSSYEQYF.

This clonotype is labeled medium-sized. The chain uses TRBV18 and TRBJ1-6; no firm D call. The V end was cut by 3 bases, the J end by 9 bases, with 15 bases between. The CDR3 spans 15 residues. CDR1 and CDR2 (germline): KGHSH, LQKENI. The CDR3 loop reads CASSPLESRSSPLHF. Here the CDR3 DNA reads TGTGCCAGCTCACCCCTCGAGAGTAGGAGTTCACCCCTCCACTTT.

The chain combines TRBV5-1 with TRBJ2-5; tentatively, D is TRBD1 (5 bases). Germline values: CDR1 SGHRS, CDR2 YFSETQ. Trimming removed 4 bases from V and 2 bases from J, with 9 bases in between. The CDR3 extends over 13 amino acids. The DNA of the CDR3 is TGCGCCAGCAGCCTGGACACTCAAGAGACCCAGTACTTC. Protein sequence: CASSLDTQETQYF.

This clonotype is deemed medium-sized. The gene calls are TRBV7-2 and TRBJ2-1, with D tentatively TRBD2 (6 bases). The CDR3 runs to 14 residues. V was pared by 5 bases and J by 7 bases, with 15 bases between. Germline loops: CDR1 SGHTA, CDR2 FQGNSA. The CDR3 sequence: CASSRGTLGNEQFF. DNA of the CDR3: TGTGCCAGCAGCCGAGGGACTCTCGGGAATGAGCAGTTCTTC.

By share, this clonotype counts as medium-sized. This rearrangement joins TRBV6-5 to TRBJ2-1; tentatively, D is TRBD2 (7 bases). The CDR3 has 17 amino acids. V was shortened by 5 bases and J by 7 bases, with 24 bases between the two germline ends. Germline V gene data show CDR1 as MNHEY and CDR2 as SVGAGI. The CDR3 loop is CASSPARGTRGGNEQFF. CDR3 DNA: TGTGCCAGCAGTCCCGCCCGAGGGACACGCGGGGGTAATGAGCAGTTCTTC.

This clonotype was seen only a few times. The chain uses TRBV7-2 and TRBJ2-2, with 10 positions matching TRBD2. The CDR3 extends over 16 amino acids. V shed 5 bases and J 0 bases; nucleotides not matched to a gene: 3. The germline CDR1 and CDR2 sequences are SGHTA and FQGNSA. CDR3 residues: CASSPLAGANTGELFF. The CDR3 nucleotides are TGTGCCAGCAGCCCGCTAGCGGGAGCGAACACCGGGGAGCTGTTTTTT. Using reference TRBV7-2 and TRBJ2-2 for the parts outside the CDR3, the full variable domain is GAGVSQSPSNKVTEKGKDVELRCDPISGHTALYWYRQSLGQGLEFLIYFQGNSAPDKSGLPSDRFSAERTGGSVSTLTIQRTQQEDSAVYLCASSPLAGANTGELFFGEGSRLTVL.

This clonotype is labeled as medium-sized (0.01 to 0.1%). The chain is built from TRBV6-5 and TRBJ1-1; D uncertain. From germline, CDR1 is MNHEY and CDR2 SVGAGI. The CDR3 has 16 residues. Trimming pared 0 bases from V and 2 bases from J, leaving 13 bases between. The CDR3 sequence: CASSYSGGKLNTEAFF. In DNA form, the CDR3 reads TGTGCCAGCAGTTACTCAGGAGGGAAGCTCAACACTGAAGCTTTCTTT.

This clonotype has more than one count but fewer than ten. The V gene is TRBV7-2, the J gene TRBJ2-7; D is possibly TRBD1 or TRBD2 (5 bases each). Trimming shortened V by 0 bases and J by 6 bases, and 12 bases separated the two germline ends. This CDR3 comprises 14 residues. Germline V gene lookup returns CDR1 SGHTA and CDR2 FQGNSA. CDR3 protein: CASSLAVGALEQYF. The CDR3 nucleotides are TGTGCCAGCAGCTTAGCGGTCGGGGCGCTCGAGCAGTACTTC.

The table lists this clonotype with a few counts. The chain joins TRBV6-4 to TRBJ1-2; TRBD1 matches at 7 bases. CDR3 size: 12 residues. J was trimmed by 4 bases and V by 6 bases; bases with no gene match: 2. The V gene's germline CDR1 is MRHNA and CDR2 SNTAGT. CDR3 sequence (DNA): TGTGCCAGCAGGGGACAGAGCTATGGCTACACCTTC. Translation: CASRGQSYGYTF.

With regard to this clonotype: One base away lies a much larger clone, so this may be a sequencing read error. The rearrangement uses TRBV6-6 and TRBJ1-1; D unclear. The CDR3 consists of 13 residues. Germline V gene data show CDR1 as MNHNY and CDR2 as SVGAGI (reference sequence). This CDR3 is CASGYVLNTEAFF. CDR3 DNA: TGTGCCAGCGGTTACGTTTTGAACACTGAAGCTTTCTTT.

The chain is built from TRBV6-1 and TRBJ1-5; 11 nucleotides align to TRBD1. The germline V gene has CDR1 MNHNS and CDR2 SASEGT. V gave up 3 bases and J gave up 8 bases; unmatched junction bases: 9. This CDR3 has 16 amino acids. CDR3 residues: CASSDSPGQGGKPQHF. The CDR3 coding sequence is TGTGCCAGCAGTGACTCTCCGGGACAGGGGGGTAAGCCCCAGCATTTT.

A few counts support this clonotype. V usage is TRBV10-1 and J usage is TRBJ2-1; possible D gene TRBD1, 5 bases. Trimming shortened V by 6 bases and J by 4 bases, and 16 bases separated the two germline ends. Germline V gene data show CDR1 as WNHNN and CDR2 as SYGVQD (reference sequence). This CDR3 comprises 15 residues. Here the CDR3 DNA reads TGCGCCAGCAGCCAAGACAGAAACCTATACAATGAGCAGTTCTTC. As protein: CASSQDRNLYNEQFF.

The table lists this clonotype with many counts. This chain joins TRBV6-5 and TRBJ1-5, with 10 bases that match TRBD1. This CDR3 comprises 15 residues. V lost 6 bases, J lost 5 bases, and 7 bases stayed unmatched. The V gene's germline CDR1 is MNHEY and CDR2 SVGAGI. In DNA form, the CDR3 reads TGTGCCAGCAGGCCGACCGGGACAGGGGATCAGCCCCAGCATTTT. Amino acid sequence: CASRPTGTGDQPQHF.

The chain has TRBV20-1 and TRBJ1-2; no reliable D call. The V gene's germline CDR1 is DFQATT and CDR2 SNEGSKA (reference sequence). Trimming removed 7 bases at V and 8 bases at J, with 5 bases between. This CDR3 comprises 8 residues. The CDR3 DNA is TGCAGTGATTCAGGCTACACCTTC. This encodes CSDSGYTF.

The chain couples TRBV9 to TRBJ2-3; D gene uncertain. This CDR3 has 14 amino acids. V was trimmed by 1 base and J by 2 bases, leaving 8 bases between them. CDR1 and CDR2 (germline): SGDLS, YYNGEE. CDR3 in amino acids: CASSVKYFTDTQYF. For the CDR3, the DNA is TGTGCCAGCAGCGTAAAATATTTCACAGATACGCAGTATTTT. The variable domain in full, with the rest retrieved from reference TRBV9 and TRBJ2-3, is DSGVTQTPKHLITATGQRVTLRCSPRSGDLSVYWYQQSLDQGLQFLIQYYNGEERAKGNILERFSAQQFPDLHSELNLSSLELGDSALYFCASSVKYFTDTQYFGPGTRLTVL.

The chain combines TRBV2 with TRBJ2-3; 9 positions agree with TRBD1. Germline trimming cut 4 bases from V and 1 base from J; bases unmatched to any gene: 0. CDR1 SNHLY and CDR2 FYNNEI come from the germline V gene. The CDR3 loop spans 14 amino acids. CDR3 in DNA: TGTGCCAGCAGTGGACAGGGGGGCACAGATACGCAGTATTTT. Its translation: CASSGQGGTDTQYF. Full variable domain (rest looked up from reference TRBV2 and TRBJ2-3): EPEVTQTPSHQVTQMGQEVILRCVPISNHLYFYWYRQILGQKVEFLVSFYNNEISEKSEIFDDQFSVERPDGSNFTLKIRSTKLEDSAMYFCASSGQGGTDTQYFGPGTRLTVL.

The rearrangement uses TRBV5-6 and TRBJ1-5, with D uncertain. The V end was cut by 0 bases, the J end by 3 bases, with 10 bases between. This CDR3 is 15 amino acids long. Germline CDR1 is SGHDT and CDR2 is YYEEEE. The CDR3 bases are TGTGCCAGCAGCTTGGGCAGGTTTTCCAATCAGCCCCAGCATTTT. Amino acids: CASSLGRFSNQPQHF.

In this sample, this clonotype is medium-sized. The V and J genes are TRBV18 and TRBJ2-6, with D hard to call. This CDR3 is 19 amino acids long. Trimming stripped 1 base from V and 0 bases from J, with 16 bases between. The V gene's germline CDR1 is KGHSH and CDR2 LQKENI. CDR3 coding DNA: TGTGCCAGCTCACCACGGCAAGGGCACCCCGTCTCTGGGGCCAACGTCCTGACTTTC. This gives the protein CASSPRQGHPVSGANVLTF.

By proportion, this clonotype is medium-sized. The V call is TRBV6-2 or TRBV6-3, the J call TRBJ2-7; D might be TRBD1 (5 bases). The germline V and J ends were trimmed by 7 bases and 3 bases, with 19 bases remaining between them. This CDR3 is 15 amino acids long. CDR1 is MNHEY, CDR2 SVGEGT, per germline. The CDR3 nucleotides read TGTGCCAGCAAGGGGTTTCAGGCCGGAATCTACGAGCAGTACTTC. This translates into CASKGFQAGIYEQYF.

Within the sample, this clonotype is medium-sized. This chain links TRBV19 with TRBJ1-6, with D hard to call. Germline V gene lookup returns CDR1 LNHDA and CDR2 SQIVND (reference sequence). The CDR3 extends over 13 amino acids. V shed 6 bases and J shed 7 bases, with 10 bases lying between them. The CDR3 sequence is CASSEGTNSPLHF. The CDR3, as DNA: TGTGCCAGTAGCGAGGGTACCAATTCACCCCTCCACTTT. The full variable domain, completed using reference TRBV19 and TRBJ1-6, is DGGITQSPKYLFRKEGQNVTLSCEQNLNHDAMYWYRQDPGQGLRLIYYSQIVNDFQKGDIAEGYSVSREKKESFPLTVTSAQKNPTAFYLCASSEGTNSPLHFGNGTRLTVT.

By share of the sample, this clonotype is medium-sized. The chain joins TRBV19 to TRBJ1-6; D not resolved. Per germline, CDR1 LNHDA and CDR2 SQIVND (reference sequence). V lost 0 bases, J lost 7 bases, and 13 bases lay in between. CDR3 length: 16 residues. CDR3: CASSIDPGMSNSPLHF. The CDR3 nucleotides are TGTGCCAGTAGTATAGATCCCGGGATGTCAAATTCACCCCTCCACTTT.

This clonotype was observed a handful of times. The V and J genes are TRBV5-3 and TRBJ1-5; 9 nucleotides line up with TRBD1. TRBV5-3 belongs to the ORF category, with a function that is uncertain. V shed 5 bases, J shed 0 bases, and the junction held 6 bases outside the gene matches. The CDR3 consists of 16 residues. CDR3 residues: CARRNRGPYSNQPQHF. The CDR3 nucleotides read TGTGCCAGAAGGAACAGGGGGCCCTATAGCAATCAGCCCCAGCATTTT.

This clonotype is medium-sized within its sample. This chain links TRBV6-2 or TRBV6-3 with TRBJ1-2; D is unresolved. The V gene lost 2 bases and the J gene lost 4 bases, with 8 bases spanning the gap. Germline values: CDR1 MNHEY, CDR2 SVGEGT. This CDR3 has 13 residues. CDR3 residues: CASSYTVLYGYTF. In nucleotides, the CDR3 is TGTGCCAGCAGTTACACCGTCCTCTATGGCTACACCTTC.

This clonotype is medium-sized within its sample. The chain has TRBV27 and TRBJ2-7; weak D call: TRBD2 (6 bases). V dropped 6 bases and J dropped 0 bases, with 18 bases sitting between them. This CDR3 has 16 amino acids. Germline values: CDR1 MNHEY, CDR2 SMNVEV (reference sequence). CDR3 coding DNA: TGTGCCAGCAGCCTCTCCGGGACTCTAGGCTCCTACGAGCAGTACTTC. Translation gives CASSLSGTLGSYEQYF.

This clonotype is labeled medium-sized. The CDR3 DNA sequence: TGTGCCTGGAAGAGCTCTGGAAACACCATATATTTT. Its translation is CAWKSSGNTIYF. The chain carries TRBV30 and TRBJ1-3; D remains ambiguous. The V and J ends lost 4 bases and 0 bases respectively, with 4 bases between them. The CDR3 has 12 amino acids. CDR1 and CDR2 (germline): GTSNPN, SVGIG (reference sequence).

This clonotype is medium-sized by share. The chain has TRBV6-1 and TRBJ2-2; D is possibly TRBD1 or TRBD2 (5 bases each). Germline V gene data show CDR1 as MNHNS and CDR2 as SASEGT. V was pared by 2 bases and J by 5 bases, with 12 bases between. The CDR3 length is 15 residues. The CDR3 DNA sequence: TGTGCCAGCAGTGAAAATGTAGGGGAGACCGGGGAGCTGTTTTTT. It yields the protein CASSENVGETGELFF.